This T cell receptor (beta chain) was identified during a study of T cell responses to AZD1222 COVID-19 vaccine. The data were produced by immunoSEQ multiplex PCR, yet TCRdb's version contains in-frame clones alone and is incomplete. The sample shows about 54,000 clones, more than 80% of them seen only once. The sequence was collected from an adult in good health. Sequenced here: peripheral blood, sampled on day 0 of AZD1222 vaccination.

The CDR3 sequence: CASSKPTKLAGGSFPGELFF. The CDR3 DNA is TGTGCCAGTAGTAAACCCACCAAACTAGCGGGAGGCTCCTTCCCCGGGGAGCTGTTTTTT. The chain couples TRBV19 to TRBJ2-2; 12 bases are a match to TRBD2. This CDR3 spans 20 amino acids. Germline V lookup: CDR1 LNHDA, CDR2 SQIVND (reference sequence). Trimming removed 4 bases from V and 6 bases from J; junction bases left unmatched: 18.